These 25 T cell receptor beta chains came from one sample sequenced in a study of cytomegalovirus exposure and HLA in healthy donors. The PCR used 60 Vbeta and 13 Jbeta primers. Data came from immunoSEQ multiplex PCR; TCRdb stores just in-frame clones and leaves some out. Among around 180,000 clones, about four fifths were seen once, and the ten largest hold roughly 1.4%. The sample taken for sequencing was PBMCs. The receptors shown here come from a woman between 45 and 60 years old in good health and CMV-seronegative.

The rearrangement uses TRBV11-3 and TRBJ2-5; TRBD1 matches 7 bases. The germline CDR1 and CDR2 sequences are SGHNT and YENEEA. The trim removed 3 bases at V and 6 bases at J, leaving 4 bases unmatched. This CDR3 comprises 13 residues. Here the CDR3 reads CASSLPGGKTQYF. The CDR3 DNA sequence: TGTGCCAGCAGCTTGCCAGGGGGAAAGACCCAGTACTTC.

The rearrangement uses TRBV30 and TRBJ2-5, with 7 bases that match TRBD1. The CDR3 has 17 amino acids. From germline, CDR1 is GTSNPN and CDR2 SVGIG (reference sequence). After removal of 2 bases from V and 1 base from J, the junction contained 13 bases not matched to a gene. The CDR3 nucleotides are TGTGCCTGGAGTTACAGGGGCCCCCTCATCTCCCAAGAGACCCAGTACTTC. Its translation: CAWSYRGPLISQETQYF.

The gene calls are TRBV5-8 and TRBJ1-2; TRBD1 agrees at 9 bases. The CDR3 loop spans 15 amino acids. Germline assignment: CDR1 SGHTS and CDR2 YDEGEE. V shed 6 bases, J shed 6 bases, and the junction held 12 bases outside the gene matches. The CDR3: CASIRYGTGKDGYTF. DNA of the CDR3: TGTGCCAGCATCCGGTACGGGACAGGGAAGGATGGCTACACCTTC.

The chain's CDR3 is CATRRTGVNHNYGYTF. As DNA, the CDR3 is TGTGCCACCAGGAGGACAGGGGTGAATCATAACTATGGCTACACCTTC. This chain links TRBV28 with TRBJ1-2, with 9 bases that match TRBD1. Germline loops: CDR1 MDHEN, CDR2 SYDVKM. There are 16 residues in the CDR3. V dropped 10 bases and J dropped 1; count of bases not matched to a gene: 13.

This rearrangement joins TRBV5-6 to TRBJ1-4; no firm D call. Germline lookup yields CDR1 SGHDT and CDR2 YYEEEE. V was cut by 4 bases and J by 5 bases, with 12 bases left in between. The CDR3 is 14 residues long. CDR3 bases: TGTGCCAGCAGCCCCCCTGGCAGGAATGAAAAACTGTTTTTT. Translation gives CASSPPGRNEKLFF.

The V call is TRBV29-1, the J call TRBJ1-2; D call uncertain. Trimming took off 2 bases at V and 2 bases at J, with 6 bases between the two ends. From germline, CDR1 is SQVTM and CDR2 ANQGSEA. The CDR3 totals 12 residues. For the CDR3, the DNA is TGCAGCGTTGAAAGGCGGAACTATGGCTACACCTTC. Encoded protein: CSVERRNYGYTF.

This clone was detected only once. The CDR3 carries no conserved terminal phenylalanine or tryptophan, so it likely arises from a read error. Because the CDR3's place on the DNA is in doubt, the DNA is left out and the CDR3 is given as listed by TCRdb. CDR3 in amino acids: CSAREAGRA. This chain connects TRBV20-1 to TRBJ1-1. The germline gives CDR1 DFQATT, CDR2 SNEGSKA (reference sequence). The CDR3 extends over 9 residues, inclusive of both ends.

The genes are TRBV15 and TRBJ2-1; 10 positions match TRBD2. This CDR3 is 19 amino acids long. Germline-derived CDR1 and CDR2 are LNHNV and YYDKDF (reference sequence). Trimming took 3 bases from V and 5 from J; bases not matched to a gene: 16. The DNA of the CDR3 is TGTGCCACCAGCAGGGGGGTGGAGAGCGGGAGGGCCCTTAACAATGAGCAGTTCTTC. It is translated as CATSRGVESGRALNNEQFF.

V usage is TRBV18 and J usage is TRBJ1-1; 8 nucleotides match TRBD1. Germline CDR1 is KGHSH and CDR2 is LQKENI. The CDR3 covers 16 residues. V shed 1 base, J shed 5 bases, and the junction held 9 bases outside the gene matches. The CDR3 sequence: CASSPLATGVETEAFF. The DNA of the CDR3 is TGTGCCAGCTCACCACTTGCGACAGGGGTGGAAACTGAAGCTTTCTTT.

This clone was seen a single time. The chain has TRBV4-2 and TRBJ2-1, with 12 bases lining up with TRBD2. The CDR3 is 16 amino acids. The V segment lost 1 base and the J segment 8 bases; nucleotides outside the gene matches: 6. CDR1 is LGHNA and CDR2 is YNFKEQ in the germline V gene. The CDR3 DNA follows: TGTGCCAGCAGCCAAGGGCTAGCGGGAGGGATTTATGAGCAGTTCTTC. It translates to CASSQGLAGGIYEQFF.

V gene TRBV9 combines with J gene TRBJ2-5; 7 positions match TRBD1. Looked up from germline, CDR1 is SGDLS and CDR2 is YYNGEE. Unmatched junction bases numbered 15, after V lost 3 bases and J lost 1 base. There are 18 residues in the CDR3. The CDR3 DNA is TGTGCCAGCAGCGCCCGAGGATCAGGGGGAGACATCCAAGAGACCCAGTACTTC. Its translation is CASSARGSGGDIQETQYF.

CDR3 sequence (DNA): TGCGCCAGCAGCAAGACAGGGGGTGTCTCTGGGGCCAACGTCCTGACTTTC. Translating it yields CASSKTGGVSGANVLTF. The chain recombines TRBV5-1 with TRBJ2-6; TRBD1 agrees at 9 bases. This CDR3 has 17 residues. V gave up 4 bases and J gave up 0 bases; unmatched junction bases: 5. Germline CDR1 and CDR2: SGHRS and YFSETQ.

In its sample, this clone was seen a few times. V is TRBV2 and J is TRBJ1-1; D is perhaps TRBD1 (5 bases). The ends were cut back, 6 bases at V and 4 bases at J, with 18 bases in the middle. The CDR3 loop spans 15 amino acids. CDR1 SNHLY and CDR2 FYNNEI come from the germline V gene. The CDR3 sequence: CASSRMTAPSTEAFF. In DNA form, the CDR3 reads TGTGCCAGCAGCCGGATGACAGCACCGAGCACTGAAGCTTTCTTT.

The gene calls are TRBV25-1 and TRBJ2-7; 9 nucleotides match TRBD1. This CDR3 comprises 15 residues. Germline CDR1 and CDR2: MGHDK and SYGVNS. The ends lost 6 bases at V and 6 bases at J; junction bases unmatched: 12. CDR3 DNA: TGTGCCAGCAGCGACGGACAGGGGTGGTTTGTCGAGCAGTACTTC. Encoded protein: CASSDGQGWFVEQYF.

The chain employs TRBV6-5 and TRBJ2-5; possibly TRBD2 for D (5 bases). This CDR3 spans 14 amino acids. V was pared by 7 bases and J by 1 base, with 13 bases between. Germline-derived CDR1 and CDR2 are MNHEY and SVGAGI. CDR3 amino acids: CASNDGDLQETQYF. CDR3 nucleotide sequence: TGTGCCAGCAATGACGGGGATCTCCAAGAGACCCAGTACTTC.

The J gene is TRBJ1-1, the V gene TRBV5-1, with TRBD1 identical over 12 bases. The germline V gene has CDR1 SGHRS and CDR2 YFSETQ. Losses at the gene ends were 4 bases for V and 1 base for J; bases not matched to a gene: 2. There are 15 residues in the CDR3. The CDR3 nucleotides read TGCGCCAGCAGCCGGGGACAGGGGGCGAACACTGAAGCTTTCTTT. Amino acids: CASSRGQGANTEAFF.

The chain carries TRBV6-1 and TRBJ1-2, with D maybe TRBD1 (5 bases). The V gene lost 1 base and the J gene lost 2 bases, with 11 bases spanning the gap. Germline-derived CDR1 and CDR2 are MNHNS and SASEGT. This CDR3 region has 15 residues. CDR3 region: CASSEEKGANYGYTF. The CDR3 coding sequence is TGTGCCAGCAGTGAAGAGAAAGGGGCCAACTATGGCTACACCTTC.

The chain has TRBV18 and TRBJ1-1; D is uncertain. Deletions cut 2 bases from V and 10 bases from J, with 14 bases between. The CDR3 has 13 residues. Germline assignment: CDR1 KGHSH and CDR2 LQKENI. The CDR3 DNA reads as TGTGCCAGCTCACCAGGACTGGACCCTCGAGCTTTCTTT. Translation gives CASSPGLDPRAFF.

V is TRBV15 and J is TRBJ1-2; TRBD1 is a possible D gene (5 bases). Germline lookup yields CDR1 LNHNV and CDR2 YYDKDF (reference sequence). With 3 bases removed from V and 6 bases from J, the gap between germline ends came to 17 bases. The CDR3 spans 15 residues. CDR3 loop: CATSSRGLWSNGYTF. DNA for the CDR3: TGTGCCACCAGCAGTAGGGGACTTTGGAGTAATGGCTACACCTTC.

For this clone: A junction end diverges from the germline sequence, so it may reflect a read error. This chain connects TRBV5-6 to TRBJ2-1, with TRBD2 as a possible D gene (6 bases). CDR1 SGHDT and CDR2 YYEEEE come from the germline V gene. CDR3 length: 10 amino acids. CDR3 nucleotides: TGTGCCAGCAGCGGGAAGACTAGTATCTTC. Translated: CASSGKTSIF.

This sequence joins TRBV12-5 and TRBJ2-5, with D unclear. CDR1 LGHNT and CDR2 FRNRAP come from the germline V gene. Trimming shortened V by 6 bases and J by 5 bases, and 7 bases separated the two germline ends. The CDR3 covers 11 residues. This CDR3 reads CASGFRETQYF. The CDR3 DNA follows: TGTGCTAGTGGCTTCCGGGAGACCCAGTACTTC.

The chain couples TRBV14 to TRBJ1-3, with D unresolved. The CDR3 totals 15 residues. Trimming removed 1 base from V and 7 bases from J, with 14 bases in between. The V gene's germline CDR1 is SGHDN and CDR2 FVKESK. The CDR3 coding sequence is TGTGCCAGCAGCCAAGTAGGCGGAAGGTACAACACCATATATTTT. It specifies CASSQVGGRYNTIYF.

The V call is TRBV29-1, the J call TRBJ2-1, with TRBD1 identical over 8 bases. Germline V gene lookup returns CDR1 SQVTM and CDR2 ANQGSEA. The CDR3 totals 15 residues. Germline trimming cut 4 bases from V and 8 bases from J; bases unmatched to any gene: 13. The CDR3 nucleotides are TGCAGCGTTGGTGGGATTTCGACAGGGGTGCATGAGCAGTTCTTC. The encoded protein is CSVGGISTGVHEQFF.

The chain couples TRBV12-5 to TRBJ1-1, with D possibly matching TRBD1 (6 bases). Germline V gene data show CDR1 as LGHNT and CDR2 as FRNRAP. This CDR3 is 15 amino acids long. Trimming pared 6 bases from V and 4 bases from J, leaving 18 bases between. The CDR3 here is CASGPQGGWATEAFF. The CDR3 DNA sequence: TGTGCTAGTGGCCCACAGGGCGGCTGGGCCACTGAAGCTTTCTTT.

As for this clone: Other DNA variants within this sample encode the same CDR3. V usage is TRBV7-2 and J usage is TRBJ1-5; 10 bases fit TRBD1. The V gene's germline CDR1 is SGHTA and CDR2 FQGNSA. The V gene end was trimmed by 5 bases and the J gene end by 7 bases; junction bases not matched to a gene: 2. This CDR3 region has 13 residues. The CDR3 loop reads CASSPDRGQPQHF. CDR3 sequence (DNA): TGTGCCAGCAGCCCGGACAGGGGGCAGCCCCAGCATTTT.